The clone carrying this T cell receptor (beta chain) turned up a few times. Antigen unknown. These data originate in a study of shared clonotypes between healthy human individuals. Data came from immunoSEQ multiplex PCR; TCRdb stores just in-frame clones and leaves some out. The sample has roughly 2.5 million clones, approximately 92% seen once. Study findings and constraints: Clonotypes shared by all four donors outscored non-shared clonotypes in generation probability. Clonotype sharing among donors, it was expected, would be affected by sequencing depth.

CDR1 and CDR2 (germline): WNHNN, SYGVQD (reference sequence). V shed 3 bases and J shed 4 bases, with 15 bases lying between them. This CDR3 has 15 residues. CD45RA+ naive and CD45RA-negative memory subsets were separated from CD4+ cells. Sequences were obtained from naive CD4+ T cells sorted from blood. Subset: CD45RA+ positively selected. This chain joins TRBV10-1 and TRBJ1-2; weak D call: TRBD1 (5 bases). The sequence was collected from a man aged 18 to 30 in good health. As DNA, the CDR3 is TGCGCCAGCAGTGATAGGGCAGGGTACTCCTATGGCTACACCTTC. Translation gives CASSDRAGYSYGYTF.